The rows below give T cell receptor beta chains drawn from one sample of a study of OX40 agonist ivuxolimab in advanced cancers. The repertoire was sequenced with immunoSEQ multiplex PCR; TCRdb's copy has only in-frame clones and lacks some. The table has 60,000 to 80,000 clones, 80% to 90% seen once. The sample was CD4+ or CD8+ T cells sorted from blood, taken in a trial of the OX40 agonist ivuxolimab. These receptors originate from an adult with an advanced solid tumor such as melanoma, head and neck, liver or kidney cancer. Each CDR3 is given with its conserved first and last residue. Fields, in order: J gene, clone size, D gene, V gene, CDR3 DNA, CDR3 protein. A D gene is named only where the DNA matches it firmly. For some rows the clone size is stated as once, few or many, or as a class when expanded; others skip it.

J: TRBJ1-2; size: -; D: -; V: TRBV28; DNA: TGTGCCAGCAGTTTAGGTCCCTATGGCTACACCTTC; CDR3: CASSLGPYGYTF
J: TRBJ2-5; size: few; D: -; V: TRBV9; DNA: TGTGCCAGCAGCGTACAGTCACAAGAGACCCAGTACTTC; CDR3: CASSVQSQETQYF
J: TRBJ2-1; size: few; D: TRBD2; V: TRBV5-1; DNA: TGCGCCAGCAGCTTCAGCGGGAGGGTACCAAATGAGCAGTTCTTC; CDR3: CASSFSGRVPNEQFF
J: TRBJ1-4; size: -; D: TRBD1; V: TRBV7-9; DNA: TGTGCCAGCAGCCTAGGACAGGGAGGCGAAAAACTGTTTTTT; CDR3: CASSLGQGGEKLFF
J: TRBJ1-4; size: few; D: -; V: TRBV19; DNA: TGTGCCAGTAGTATACCGGGGAAAGGTGAAAAACTGTTTTTT; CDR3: CASSIPGKGEKLFF
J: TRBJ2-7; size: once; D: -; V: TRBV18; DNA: TGTGCCAGCTCACCAAGTCCAGCGCCTTCCGAAGAGCAGTACTTC; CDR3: CASSPSPAPSEEQYF
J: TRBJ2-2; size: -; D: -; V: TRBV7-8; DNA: TGTGCCAGCAGCTTGTTCCAGGGCCTTTACGGGGAGCTGTTTTTT; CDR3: CASSLFQGLYGELFF
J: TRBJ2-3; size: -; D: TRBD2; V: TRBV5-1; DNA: TGCGCCAGCAGGAGACTAGCGGGTCCAGTAGAGCAGTATTTT; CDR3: CASRRLAGPVEQYF
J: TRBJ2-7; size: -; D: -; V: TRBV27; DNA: TGTGCCAGCAGTTTAGAAGGCCCCCCCCAATACGAGCAGTACTTC; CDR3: CASSLEGPPQYEQYF
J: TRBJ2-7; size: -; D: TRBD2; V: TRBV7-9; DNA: TGTGCCAGCAGCCTGACGAGCGGGACTGGGGAGCAGTACTTC; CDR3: CASSLTSGTGEQYF
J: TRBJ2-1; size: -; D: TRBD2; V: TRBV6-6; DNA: TGTGCCAGCAGTTGGGGGCGGGGGGGATTCAATGAGCAGTTCTTC; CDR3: CASSWGRGGFNEQFF
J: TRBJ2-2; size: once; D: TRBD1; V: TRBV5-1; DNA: TGCGCCAGCAGCTCCCGGACAGGGAACACCGGGGAGCTGTTTTTT; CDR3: CASSSRTGNTGELFF
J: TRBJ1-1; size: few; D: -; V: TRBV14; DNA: TGTGCCAGCAGCCGACAGCCTTCCACTGAAGCTTTCTTT; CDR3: CASSRQPSTEAFF
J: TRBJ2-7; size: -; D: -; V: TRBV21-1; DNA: TGTGCCAGCAGCACCGACAGCTCCTACGAGCAGTACTTC; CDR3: CASSTDSSYEQYF
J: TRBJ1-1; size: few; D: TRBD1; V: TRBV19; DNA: TGTGCCAGTAGCCCGGGACAGGAGAACACTGAAGCTTTCTTT; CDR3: CASSPGQENTEAFF
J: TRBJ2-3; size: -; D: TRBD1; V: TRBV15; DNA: TGTGCCACCAGCAGATTCGGACAGGGTACAGATACGCAGTATTTT; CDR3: CATSRFGQGTDTQYF